The text below deals with one T cell receptor beta chain. Its antigen is currently unknown. CDR1 SNHLY and CDR2 FYNNEI come from the germline V gene. V shed 4 bases and J 8 bases; nucleotides not matched to a gene: 11. CDR3 size: 15 residues. Each donor's status was that of a healthy bone marrow donor. This sample is drawn from a study of cytomegalovirus exposure and HLA in healthy donors. PCR employed 60 Vbeta and 13 Jbeta primers. TCRdb's copy holds only in-frame clones and misses some; the assay was immunoSEQ multiplex PCR. The table shows about 72,000 clones, with about four fifths occurring only once. Study-level points and caveats: Per a later analysis, 16,951 TCR beta sequences showed association with HLA alleles at 0.05 false discovery rate. Clonal expansion was found to be greater in HLA-associated TCR beta chains than in equally common others in a later analysis.

Sample: PBMCs. This sequence originates from a middle-aged man in good health and CMV-seronegative. V usage is TRBV2 and J usage is TRBJ2-1; TRBD1 aligns across 7 bases. CDR3 in amino acids: CASSVEWDSSDEQFF. The CDR3 nucleotides read TGTGCCAGCAGTGTGGAATGGGACAGTTCGGATGAGCAGTTCTTC.